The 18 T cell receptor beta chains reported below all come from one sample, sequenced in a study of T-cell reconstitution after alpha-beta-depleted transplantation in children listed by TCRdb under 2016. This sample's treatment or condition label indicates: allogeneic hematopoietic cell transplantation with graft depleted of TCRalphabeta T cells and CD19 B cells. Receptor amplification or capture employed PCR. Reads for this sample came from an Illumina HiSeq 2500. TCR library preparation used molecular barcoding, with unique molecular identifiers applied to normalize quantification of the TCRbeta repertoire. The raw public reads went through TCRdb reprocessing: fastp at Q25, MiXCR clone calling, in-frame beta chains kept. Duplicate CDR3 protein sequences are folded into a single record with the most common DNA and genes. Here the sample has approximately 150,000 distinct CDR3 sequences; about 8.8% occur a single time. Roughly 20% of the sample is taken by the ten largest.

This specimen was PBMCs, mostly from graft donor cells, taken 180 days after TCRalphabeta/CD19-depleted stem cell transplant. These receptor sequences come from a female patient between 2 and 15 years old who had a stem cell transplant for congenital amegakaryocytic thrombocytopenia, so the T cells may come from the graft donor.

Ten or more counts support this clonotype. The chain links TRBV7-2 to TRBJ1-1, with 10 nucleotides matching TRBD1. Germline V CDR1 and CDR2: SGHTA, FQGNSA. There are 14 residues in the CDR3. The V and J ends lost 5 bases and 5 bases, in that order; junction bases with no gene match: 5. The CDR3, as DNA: TGTGCCAGCAGCAGGCCGGGACAGGGGACTGAAGCTTTCTTT. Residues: CASSRPGQGTEAFF.

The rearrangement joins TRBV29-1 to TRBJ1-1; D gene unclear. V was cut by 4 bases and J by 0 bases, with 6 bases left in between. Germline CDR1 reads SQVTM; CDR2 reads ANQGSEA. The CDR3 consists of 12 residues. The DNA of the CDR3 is TGCAGCGTTGTCTGGTTGAACACTGAAGCTTTCTTT. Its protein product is CSVVWLNTEAFF.

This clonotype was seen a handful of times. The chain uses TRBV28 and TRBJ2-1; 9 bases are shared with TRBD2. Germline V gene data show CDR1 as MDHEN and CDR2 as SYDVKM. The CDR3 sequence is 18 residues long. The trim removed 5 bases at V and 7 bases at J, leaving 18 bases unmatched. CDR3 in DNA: TGTGCCAGCAGTATTTCCCCCGATTGGCGGGGGGGGGGTAATGAGCAGTTCTTC. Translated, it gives CASSISPDWRGGGNEQFF.

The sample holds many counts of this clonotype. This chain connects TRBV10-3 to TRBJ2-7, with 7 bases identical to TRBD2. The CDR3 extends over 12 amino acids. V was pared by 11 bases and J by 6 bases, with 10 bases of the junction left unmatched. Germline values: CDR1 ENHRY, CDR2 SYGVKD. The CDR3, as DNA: TGTGCCTTCCACACAAGCGGGACCGAGCAGTACTTC. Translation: CAFHTSGTEQYF.

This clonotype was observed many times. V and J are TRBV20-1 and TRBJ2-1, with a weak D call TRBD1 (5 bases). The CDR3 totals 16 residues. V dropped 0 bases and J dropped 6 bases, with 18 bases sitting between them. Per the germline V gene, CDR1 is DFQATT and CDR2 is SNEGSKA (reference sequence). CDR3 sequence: CSARDLWRQQFNEQFF. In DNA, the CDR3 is TGCAGTGCTAGAGATCTTTGGAGACAGCAATTCAATGAGCAGTTCTTC.

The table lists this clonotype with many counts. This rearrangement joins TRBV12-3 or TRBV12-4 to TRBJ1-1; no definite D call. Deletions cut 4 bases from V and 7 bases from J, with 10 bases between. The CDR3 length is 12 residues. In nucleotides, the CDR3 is TGTGCCAGCAGTTACGCCCGGATTGAAGCTTTCTTT. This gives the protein CASSYARIEAFF.

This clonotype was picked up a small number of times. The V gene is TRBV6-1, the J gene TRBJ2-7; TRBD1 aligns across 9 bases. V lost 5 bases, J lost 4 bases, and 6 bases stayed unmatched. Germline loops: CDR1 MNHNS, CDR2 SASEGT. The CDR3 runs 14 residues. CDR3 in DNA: TGTGCCAGCAGTCGCACAGGGGGCGGGTACGAGCAGTACTTC. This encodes CASSRTGGGYEQYF.

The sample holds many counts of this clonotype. The CDR3 sequence is CASSLVGRGYTDTQYF. The CDR3 nucleotides are TGTGCCAGCAGCTTGGTTGGCAGGGGATACACAGATACGCAGTATTTT. V usage is TRBV5-6 and J usage is TRBJ2-3; possible D gene TRBD1, 6 bases. The germline V gene has CDR1 SGHDT and CDR2 YYEEEE. V was cut by 0 bases and J by 2 bases, with 13 bases left in between. This CDR3 spans 16 amino acids.

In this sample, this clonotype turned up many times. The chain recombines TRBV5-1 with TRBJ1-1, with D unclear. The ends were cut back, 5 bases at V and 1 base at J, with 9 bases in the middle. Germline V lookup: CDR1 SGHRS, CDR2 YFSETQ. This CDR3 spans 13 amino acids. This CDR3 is CASSFGGNTEAFF. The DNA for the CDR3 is TGCGCCAGCAGTTTCGGTGGGAACACTGAAGCTTTCTTT.

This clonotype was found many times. The CDR3 is CAISDQEEQYF. CDR3 DNA sequence: TGTGCCATCAGTGATCAAGAAGAGCAGTACTTC. The J gene is TRBJ2-7, the V gene TRBV10-3; no clear D gene. V shed 3 bases and J shed 7 bases, with 7 bases lying between them. The CDR3 sequence is 11 residues long. Looked up from germline, CDR1 is ENHRY and CDR2 is SYGVKD.

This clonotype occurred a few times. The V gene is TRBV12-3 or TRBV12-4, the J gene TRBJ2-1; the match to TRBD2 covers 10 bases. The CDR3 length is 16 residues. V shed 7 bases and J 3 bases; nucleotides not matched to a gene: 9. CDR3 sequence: CASKPPPSGGYNEQFF. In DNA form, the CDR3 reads TGTGCCAGCAAACCACCCCCTAGCGGGGGCTACAATGAGCAGTTCTTC.

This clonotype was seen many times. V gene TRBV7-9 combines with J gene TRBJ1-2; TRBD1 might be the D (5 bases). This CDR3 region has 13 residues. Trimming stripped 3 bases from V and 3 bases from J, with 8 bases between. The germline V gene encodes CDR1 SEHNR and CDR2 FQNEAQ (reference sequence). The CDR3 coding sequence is TGTGCCAGCAGCTTTCTGGGGGACTATGGCTACACCTTC. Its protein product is CASSFLGDYGYTF.

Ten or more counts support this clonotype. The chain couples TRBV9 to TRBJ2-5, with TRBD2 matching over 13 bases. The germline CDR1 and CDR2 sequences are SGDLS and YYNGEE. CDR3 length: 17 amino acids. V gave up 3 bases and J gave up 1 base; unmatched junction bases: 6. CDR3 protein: CASSGEGTSGAQETQYF. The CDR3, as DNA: TGTGCCAGCAGCGGAGAGGGGACTAGCGGGGCCCAAGAGACCCAGTACTTC.

The CDR3: CASSRGLGRTGELFF. The CDR3 nucleotides are TGTGCCAGCAGCCGTGGGCTAGGACGCACCGGGGAGCTGTTTTTT. V usage is TRBV7-2 and J usage is TRBJ2-2; D is undetermined. Germline values: CDR1 SGHTA, CDR2 FQGNSA. The CDR3 length is 15 residues. V gave up 5 bases and J gave up 4 bases, with 14 bases separating them.

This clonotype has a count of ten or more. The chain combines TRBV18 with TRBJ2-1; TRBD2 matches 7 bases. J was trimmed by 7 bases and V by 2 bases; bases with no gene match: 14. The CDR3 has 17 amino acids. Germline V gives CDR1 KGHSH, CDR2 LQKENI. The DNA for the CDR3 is TGTGCCAGCTCACCAATCCCCCTAGCGGAATATGGTAATGAGCAGTTCTTC. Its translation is CASSPIPLAEYGNEQFF.

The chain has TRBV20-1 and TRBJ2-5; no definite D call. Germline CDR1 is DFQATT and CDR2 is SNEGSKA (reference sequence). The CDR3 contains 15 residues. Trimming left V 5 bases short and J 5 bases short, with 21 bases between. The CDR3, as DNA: TGCAGTGCTGATCCGCTGATCAAAAGGGTGGAGACCCAGTACTTC. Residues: CSADPLIKRVETQYF.

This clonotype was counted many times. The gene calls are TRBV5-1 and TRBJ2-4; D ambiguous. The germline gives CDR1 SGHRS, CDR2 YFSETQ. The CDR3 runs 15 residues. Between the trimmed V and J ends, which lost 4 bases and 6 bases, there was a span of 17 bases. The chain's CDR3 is CASSVGEVGGNIQYF. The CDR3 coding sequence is TGCGCCAGCAGCGTAGGAGAGGTGGGCGGAAACATTCAGTACTTC.

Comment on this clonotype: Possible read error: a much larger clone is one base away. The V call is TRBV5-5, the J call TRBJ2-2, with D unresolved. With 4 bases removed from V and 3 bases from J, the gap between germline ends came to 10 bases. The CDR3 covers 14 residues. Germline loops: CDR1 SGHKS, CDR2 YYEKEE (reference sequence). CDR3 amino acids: CASSKGLYTGELFF. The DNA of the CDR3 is TGTGCCAGCAGCAAGGGCCTCTACACCGGGGAGCTGTTTTTT.